The T cell receptor (beta chain) described here comes from a study of blood T cell repertoires in COVID-19. Study-level background: The United States, Italy and Spain supplied acute and convalescent COVID-19 samples.

This table comes from immunoSEQ multiplex PCR, and its TCRdb copy is limited to in-frame clones, with some not included. The sample contains hundreds of thousands of clones, around 85% of which appear only once. Losses at the gene ends were 2 bases for V and 6 bases for J; bases not matched to a gene: 7. CDR1 is SNHLY, CDR2 FYNNEI, per germline. CDR3 size: 15 residues. This receptor was taken from a woman aged 40 to 50 who had recovered from COVID-19. The chain combines TRBV2 with TRBJ2-1, with 7 positions matching TRBD2. Specimen: PBMCs or T cells enriched from blood (not recorded which). This CDR3 reads CASSETGGYSNEQFF. For the CDR3, the DNA is TGTGCCAGCAGTGAAACGGGGGGATACAGCAATGAGCAGTTCTTC.